A single sample gave rise to the 22 T cell receptor beta chains below, sequenced in a study of cytomegalovirus exposure and HLA in healthy donors. In the PCR, 60 Vbeta and 13 Jbeta primers were used. Assay: immunoSEQ multiplex PCR; the TCRdb copy retains only in-frame clones and omits some. Here the sample spans 100,000 to 150,000 clones, roughly 68% being singletons. Sequencing used PBMCs. Receptors originate from a woman aged 45-60 years in good health and CMV-seropositive.

The CDR3 nucleotides are TGTGCCAGCTCACCCGGGGTAGCGGGGCACGAGCAGTACTTC. Translation gives CASSPGVAGHEQYF. This chain joins TRBV18 and TRBJ2-7; TRBD2 matches at 8 bases. CDR1 and CDR2 (germline): KGHSH, LQKENI. The CDR3 extends over 14 amino acids. J was trimmed by 5 bases and V by 3 bases; bases with no gene match: 6.

The chain recombines TRBV5-4 with TRBJ1-1; perhaps TRBD1 as D (6 bases). V was pared by 4 bases and J by 1 base, with 14 bases between. Germline V CDR1 and CDR2: SGHNT, YYREEE (reference sequence). CDR3 length: 15 amino acids. The CDR3 sequence is CASSPPPGQNTEAFF. The CDR3 coding sequence is TGTGCCAGCAGCCCACCGCCGGGACAGAACACTGAAGCTTTCTTT.

Only a few counts were recorded for this clone. V is TRBV6-1 and J is TRBJ1-1; 8 bases fit TRBD1. V lost 7 bases to trimming and J lost 1 base; unmatched junction nucleotides: 5. Germline CDR1 and CDR2: MNHNS and SASEGT. CDR3 length: 14 amino acids. CDR3 loop: CASTIGTGNTEAFF. CDR3 coding DNA: TGTGCCAGCACCATAGGGACAGGGAACACTGAAGCTTTCTTT.

The chain has TRBV11-2 and TRBJ2-7; tentative D call: TRBD2 (6 bases). The CDR3 covers 16 residues. Germline CDR1 reads SGHAT; CDR2 reads FQNNGV. V was trimmed by 4 bases and J by 3 bases, leaving 19 bases between them. The CDR3 spells CASSSLAGRFYYEQYF. The CDR3 DNA sequence: TGTGCCAGCAGCTCCCTGGCAGGGAGGTTTTACTACGAGCAGTACTTC. Full variable domain (missing parts from reference TRBV11-2 and TRBJ2-7): EAGVAQSPRYKIIEKRQSVAFWCNPISGHATLYWYQQILGQGPKLLIQFQNNGVVDDSQLPKDRFSAERLKGVDSTLKIQPAKLEDSAVYLCASSSLAGRFYYEQYFGPGTRLTVT.

The gene calls are TRBV29-1 and TRBJ2-1; D not certain. The V gene lost 2 bases and the J gene lost 2 bases, with 10 bases spanning the gap. CDR3 length equals 14 residues. CDR1 SQVTM and CDR2 ANQGSEA come from the germline V gene. The CDR3 sequence is CSVEPTTPYNEQFF. In DNA, the CDR3 is TGCAGCGTTGAACCTACTACCCCCTACAATGAGCAGTTCTTC.

The rearrangement links TRBV28 to TRBJ2-7; 7 nucleotides match TRBD1. Trimming removed 1 base from V and 1 base from J; junction bases left unmatched: 1. This CDR3 comprises 14 residues. The germline gives CDR1 MDHEN, CDR2 SYDVKM. CDR3 in DNA: TGTGCCAGCAGTTTATCGGGACAGTCCTACGAGCAGTACTTC. Its translation is CASSLSGQSYEQYF.

The J gene is TRBJ2-7, the V gene TRBV14, with 11 bases fitting TRBD1. The germline gives CDR1 SGHDN, CDR2 FVKESK. V dropped 4 bases and J dropped 3; count of bases not matched to a gene: 5. The length of the CDR3 is 15 residues. DNA for the CDR3: TGTGCCAGCAGCCGGACCGGGACAGGGGGCTACGAGCAGTACTTC. Translating it yields CASSRTGTGGYEQYF.

This clone occurred a few times. This sequence joins TRBV6-6 and TRBJ2-7; TRBD1 agrees at 10 bases. Germline-derived CDR1 and CDR2 are MNHNY and SVGAGI (reference sequence). The CDR3 runs 15 residues. The ends lost 5 bases at V and 0 bases at J; junction bases unmatched: 4. The CDR3 DNA follows: TGTGCCAGCAGTAGGACAGGGGGAATCTCCTACGAGCAGTACTTC. It codes for CASSRTGGISYEQYF.

The chain has TRBV7-9 and TRBJ2-7, with unresolved D. Trimming took off 1 base at V and 1 base at J, with 11 bases between the two ends. Looked up from germline, CDR1 is SEHNR and CDR2 is FQNEAQ (reference sequence). The CDR3 is 15 amino acids. CDR3 residues: CASSLGQNLSYEQYF. The CDR3 bases are TGTGCCAGCAGCTTAGGGCAGAACCTTTCCTACGAGCAGTACTTC.

A few counts support this clone. V and J are TRBV7-9 and TRBJ1-4; D is possibly TRBD1 (6 bases). The CDR3 runs 12 residues. V was clipped by 5 bases and J by 7 bases, with 8 bases between them. The germline gives CDR1 SEHNR, CDR2 FQNEAQ (reference sequence). CDR3 in amino acids: CASSPDSEKLFF. In DNA form, the CDR3 reads TGTGCCAGCAGCCCGGACAGTGAAAAACTGTTTTTT.

This clone was observed a handful of times. V usage is TRBV5-1 and J usage is TRBJ2-5; D possibly corresponds to TRBD1 (5 bases). CDR1 is SGHRS, CDR2 YFSETQ, per germline. Deletions cut 4 bases from V and 3 bases from J, with 10 bases between. CDR3 size: 13 residues. CDR3 DNA: TGCGCCAGCAGCCCCTTGACAGAAGAGACCCAGTACTTC. Translating it yields CASSPLTEETQYF.

This sequence joins TRBV7-2 and TRBJ1-5, with TRBD1 identical over 10 bases. The J segment lost 2 bases and the V segment lost 6 bases, leaving 16 bases of the junction unmatched. The CDR3 loop spans 19 amino acids. Germline V gene data show CDR1 as SGHTA and CDR2 as FQGNSA. The CDR3 region has the DNA TGTGCCAGCAGTGATCTGACAGGGGGCGCAATAGGTGGCAATCAGCCCCAGCATTTT. Its protein product is CASSDLTGGAIGGNQPQHF.

This clone was seen a few times. The chain employs TRBV30 and TRBJ1-6; tentatively, D is TRBD1 (5 bases). V was clipped by 4 bases and J by 7 bases, with 14 bases between them. There are 14 residues in the CDR3. The germline V gene encodes CDR1 GTSNPN and CDR2 SVGIG (reference sequence). The CDR3 protein is CAWTVSGKNSPLHF. CDR3 nucleotide sequence: TGTGCCTGGACCGTATCAGGGAAGAATTCACCCCTCCACTTT. Variable domain in full (rest from reference TRBV30 and TRBJ1-6): SQTIHQWPATLVQPVGSPLSLECTVEGTSNPNLYWYRQAAGRGLQLLFYSVGIGQISSEVPQNLSASRPQDRQFILSSKKLLLSDSGFYLCAWTVSGKNSPLHFGNGTRLTVT.

This chain connects TRBV6-5 to TRBJ2-7; 9 bases map to TRBD1. Germline V gene data show CDR1 as MNHEY and CDR2 as SVGAGI. CDR3 length: 12 residues. V shed 2 bases and J 12 bases; nucleotides not matched to a gene: 5. The CDR3 DNA reads TGTGCCAGCAGTTACCGGACAGGGGTGTGGTACTTC. Protein sequence: CASSYRTGVWYF.

This clone turned up a few times. The rearrangement joins TRBV2 to TRBJ1-1; no firm D call. CDR1 and CDR2 (germline): SNHLY, FYNNEI. V was clipped by 4 bases and J by 1 base, with 7 bases between them. There are 13 residues in the CDR3. Written as DNA, the CDR3 is TGTGCCAGCAGTGTAGAGGGGAACACTGAAGCTTTCTTT. Protein: CASSVEGNTEAFF.

The CDR3 loop is CSARGGDGYTF. As DNA, the CDR3 is TGCAGTGCTAGAGGGGGCGACGGCTACACCTTC. The rearrangement uses TRBV20-1 and TRBJ1-2; TRBD1 is a possible D gene (5 bases). V lost 1 base, J lost 8 bases, and 8 bases lay in between. This CDR3 comprises 11 residues. CDR1 is DFQATT and CDR2 is SNEGSKA in the germline V gene (reference sequence).

The CDR3 nucleotides are TGTGCCAGCAGAAGGAAACTAGAAACCTACGAGCAGTACTTC. Residues: CASRRKLETYEQYF. The rearrangement joins TRBV27 to TRBJ2-7, with D possibly TRBD2 on 5 matching bases. The CDR3 has 14 amino acids. V shed 6 bases and J shed 2 bases, with 14 bases lying between them. Per germline, CDR1 MNHEY and CDR2 SMNVEV (reference sequence).

The rearrangement links TRBV18 to TRBJ2-5; tentative D call: TRBD1 (5 bases). Looked up from germline, CDR1 is KGHSH and CDR2 is LQKENI. Trimming stripped 1 base from V and 0 bases from J, with 9 bases between. This CDR3 is 15 amino acids long. CDR3: CASSPQQGYQETQYF. The CDR3 region has the DNA TGTGCCAGCTCACCACAGCAGGGCTACCAAGAGACCCAGTACTTC. Filled out from reference TRBV18 and TRBJ2-5, the complete variable domain reads NAGVMQNPRHLVRRRGQEARLRCSPMKGHSHVYWYRQLPEEGLKFMVYLQKENIIDESGMPKERFSAEFPKEGPSILRIQQVVRGDSAAYFCASSPQQGYQETQYFGPGTRLLVL.

This clone was counted between two and nine times. The chain has TRBV5-8 and TRBJ2-7, with D possibly TRBD1 on 5 matching bases. The CDR3 consists of 15 residues. CDR1 and CDR2 from the germline V gene are SGHTS and YDEGEE. Trimming cost V 0 bases and J 5 bases, with 15 bases left between them. Here the CDR3 DNA reads TGTGCCAGCAGCTTGGGTGTGACAGAGGTGGACGAGCAGTACTTC. Its translation: CASSLGVTEVDEQYF.

In this sample, this clone turned up a few times. This chain's CDR3 is CASSLGRFTSGSTDTQYF. DNA for the CDR3: TGTGCCAGCAGCTTGGGTCGCTTTACTAGCGGATCCACAGATACGCAGTATTTT. The chain carries TRBV5-6 and TRBJ2-3; 8 nucleotides align to TRBD2. The trim removed 0 bases at V and 2 bases at J, leaving 11 bases unmatched. This CDR3 region has 18 residues. Per germline, CDR1 SGHDT and CDR2 YYEEEE.

The chain uses TRBV21-1 and TRBJ1-5. TRBV21-1 is an annotated pseudogene. This CDR3 contains 15 residues. CDR3 DNA sequence: TGTGCCAGCAGCACCCGCGGGGGCGCGTATCAGCCCCAGCATTTT. Translated, it gives CASSTRGGAYQPQHF.

The CDR3: CASSPGDRGPSGYTF. The CDR3 DNA reads TGTGCCAGCAGTCCGGGGGACAGGGGCCCTAGTGGCTACACCTTC. J is TRBJ1-2 and V is TRBV14, with TRBD1 matching 10 bases. The CDR3 is 15 residues long. Germline CDR1 and CDR2: SGHDN and FVKESK. Trimming cost V 6 bases and J 7 bases; bases outside gene matches: 11.